One and the same sample provided the 31 T cell receptor beta chains below, sequenced in a study of cytomegalovirus exposure and HLA in healthy donors. It was with 60 Vbeta and 13 Jbeta primers that the PCR ran. Method: immunoSEQ multiplex PCR; TCRdb's copy keeps in-frame clones and lacks some. The specimen's table records 30,000 to 50,000 clones. The sample consisted of PBMCs. These TCRs come from a woman aged 25 to 45 in good health and CMV-seropositive.

This chain uses TRBV9 with TRBJ2-2; D may be TRBD2 (6 bases). The CDR3 extends over 15 amino acids. V lost 1 base, J lost 2 bases, and 9 bases lay in between. Germline values: CDR1 SGDLS, CDR2 YYNGEE. As DNA, the CDR3 is TGTGCCAGCAGCGTATTAGCGGTAAACACCGGGGAGCTGTTTTTT. It is translated as CASSVLAVNTGELFF.

The rearrangement joins TRBV6-6 to TRBJ2-5; the match to TRBD1 covers 7 bases. This CDR3 comprises 16 residues. The trim removed 7 bases at V and 5 bases at J, leaving 16 bases unmatched. Germline CDR1 reads MNHNY; CDR2 reads SVGAGI (reference sequence). The CDR3 protein is CASTEFRDRAHETQYF. For the CDR3, the DNA is TGTGCCAGCACCGAATTCCGAGACAGGGCTCACGAGACCCAGTACTTC.

The V call is TRBV2, the J call TRBJ2-3; possibly TRBD2 for D (6 bases). The CDR3 is 13 residues long. The V gene lost 4 bases and the J gene lost 6 bases, with 11 bases spanning the gap. The V gene's germline CDR1 is SNHLY and CDR2 FYNNEI. CDR3 nucleotide sequence: TGTGCCAGCAGTGGCGACGGGGGTGATACGCAGTATTTT. Translated, it gives CASSGDGGDTQYF. Variable domain in full (rest from reference TRBV2 and TRBJ2-3): EPEVTQTPSHQVTQMGQEVILRCVPISNHLYFYWYRQILGQKVEFLVSFYNNEISEKSEIFDDQFSVERPDGSNFTLKIRSTKLEDSAMYFCASSGDGGDTQYFGPGTRLTVL.

This CDR3 reads CASSLGRQGGAEKLFF. The CDR3 DNA reads as TGTGCCAGCAGCTTAGGTCGGCAGGGAGGAGCTGAAAAACTGTTTTTT. This chain connects TRBV7-8 to TRBJ1-4; D perhaps matches TRBD1 (5 bases). CDR1 SGHVS and CDR2 FQNEAQ come from the germline V gene. V lost 1 base and J 7 bases, leaving 16 bases between the germline ends. The CDR3 loop spans 16 amino acids.

Remarks on this clone: One end of the junction fails to match germline, which may point to a read error. The chain recombines TRBV6-5 with TRBJ1-3; 9 bases are shared with TRBD1. The length of the CDR3 is 15 residues. The germline V gene encodes CDR1 MNHEY and CDR2 SVGAGI. CDR3 in DNA: TGTGCCAGCAGTTACTCTACAGGGGGCGGGAACAACATATATTTT. As protein: CASSYSTGGGNNIYF.

This chain connects TRBV5-4 to TRBJ1-2; D is unresolved. The CDR3 totals 15 residues. The germline CDR1 and CDR2 sequences are SGHNT and YYREEE (reference sequence). Trimming left V 5 bases short and J 3 bases short, with 17 bases between. The CDR3 loop is CASREGRLGDYGYTF. In DNA form, the CDR3 reads TGTGCCAGCAGAGAAGGAAGGTTGGGAGACTATGGCTACACCTTC.

The rearrangement links TRBV7-8 to TRBJ1-1; weak D call: TRBD1 (5 bases). CDR1 is SGHVS, CDR2 FQNEAQ, per germline. Trimming removed 5 bases from V and 0 bases from J, with 16 bases in between. This CDR3 has 16 amino acids. This CDR3 is CASSLRTNLMNTEAFF. The CDR3 nucleotides read TGTGCCAGCAGCCTACGGACAAATTTGATGAACACTGAAGCTTTCTTT.

This sequence joins TRBV19 and TRBJ2-3; 7 positions match TRBD1. Per germline, CDR1 LNHDA and CDR2 SQIVND (reference sequence). V lost 4 bases, J lost 6 bases, and 4 bases stayed unmatched. This CDR3 is built from 13 residues. This CDR3 reads CASSNNRGDTQYF. The CDR3 nucleotides are TGTGCCAGTAGTAACAACAGGGGTGATACGCAGTATTTT.

The gene calls are TRBV4-2 and TRBJ2-5, with 8 bases fitting TRBD2. With V trimmed by 0 bases and J by 6 bases, 9 bases remained unmatched. The length of the CDR3 is 16 residues. From germline, CDR1 is LGHNA and CDR2 YNFKEQ. CDR3: CASSQETGGPIQTQYF. The DNA of the CDR3 is TGTGCCAGCAGCCAAGAAACGGGGGGGCCCATACAGACCCAGTACTTC.

V is TRBV30 and J is TRBJ1-1; no reliable D call. The CDR3 sequence is 15 residues long. Germline V gives CDR1 GTSNPN, CDR2 SVGIG (reference sequence). Trimming removed 0 bases from V and 0 bases from J, with 11 bases in between. The CDR3 DNA follows: TGTGCCTGGAGTGTTCGTGGCTCAATGAACACTGAAGCTTTCTTT. Protein product: CAWSVRGSMNTEAFF. Full variable domain (remainder filled in from reference TRBV30 and TRBJ1-1): SQTIHQWPATLVQPVGSPLSLECTVEGTSNPNLYWYRQAAGRGLQLLFYSVGIGQISSEVPQNLSASRPQDRQFILSSKKLLLSDSGFYLCAWSVRGSMNTEAFFGQGTRLTVV.

This chain joins TRBV19 and TRBJ2-6, with 7 bases identical to TRBD1. CDR1 and CDR2 from the germline V gene are LNHDA and SQIVND (reference sequence). With 6 bases clipped from V and 4 bases from J, the junction kept 6 bases outside the gene matches. The CDR3 loop spans 15 amino acids. The DNA of the CDR3 is TGTGCCAGTAGCCAGACAGGGACAGGGGCCAACGTCCTGACTTTC. Translation gives CASSQTGTGANVLTF.

The chain employs TRBV29-1 and TRBJ2-7, with 8 bases fitting TRBD1. Germline CDR1 reads SQVTM; CDR2 reads ANQGSEA. The CDR3 is 14 residues long. V was pared by 5 bases and J by 6 bases, with 12 bases of the junction left unmatched. Written as DNA, the CDR3 is TGCAGCGTTCGGTCCGGGACAGGCTCCCTCGAGCAGTACTTC. Its protein is CSVRSGTGSLEQYF.

The genes are TRBV18 and TRBJ2-2, with unresolved D. The CDR3 is made up of 12 amino acids. CDR1 and CDR2 from the germline V gene are KGHSH and LQKENI. V lost 3 bases to trimming and J lost 6 bases, with 5 bases between them. The CDR3 reads CASSPSSGELFF. Here the CDR3 DNA reads TGTGCCAGCTCACCGTCTTCCGGGGAGCTGTTTTTT. The full variable domain, with the rest looked up from reference TRBV18 and TRBJ2-2, is NAGVMQNPRHLVRRRGQEARLRCSPMKGHSHVYWYRQLPEEGLKFMVYLQKENIIDESGMPKERFSAEFPKEGPSILRIQQVVRGDSAAYFCASSPSSGELFFGEGSRLTVL.

V usage is TRBV20-1 and J usage is TRBJ2-1; perhaps TRBD2 as D (5 bases). CDR1 DFQATT and CDR2 SNEGSKA come from the germline V gene (reference sequence). CDR3 size: 11 residues. V was cut by 3 bases and J by 12 bases, with 12 bases left in between. The CDR3 nucleotides are TGCAGTGCTAGTGGGCTAGCCAGGCAGTTCTTC. This translates into CSASGLARQFF.

The chain carries TRBV5-6 and TRBJ2-2, with D possibly being TRBD2 (7 bases). The CDR3 extends over 15 amino acids. V lost 5 bases to trimming and J lost 4 bases, with 15 bases between them. Looked up from germline, CDR1 is SGHDT and CDR2 is YYEEEE. Written as DNA, the CDR3 is TGTGCCAGCAGTTGGGGGGGCCGTGGCACCGGGGAGCTGTTTTTT. Translated: CASSWGGRGTGELFF.

This chain uses TRBV5-6 with TRBJ2-7, with D possibly being TRBD1 (5 bases). Germline V lookup: CDR1 SGHDT, CDR2 YYEEEE. V was cut by 7 bases and J by 0 bases, with 14 bases left in between. The CDR3 covers 14 residues. The CDR3 is CASGRAYDSYEQYF. The CDR3, as DNA: TGTGCCAGCGGCAGGGCCTATGACTCCTACGAGCAGTACTTC.

This chain uses TRBV29-1 with TRBJ2-7; 10 positions agree with TRBD1. The CDR3 spans 17 residues. Germline assignment: CDR1 SQVTM and CDR2 ANQGSEA. The V gene end was trimmed by 8 bases and the J gene end by 2 bases; junction bases not matched to a gene: 18. Here the CDR3 DNA reads TGCAGCATATCCGGGACAGGGGCCTCCTTAGCACCCTACGAGCAGTACTTC. Protein sequence: CSISGTGASLAPYEQYF.

CDR3 DNA: TGTGCTAGTGGATCTGACAGGGCAGATACGCAGTATTTT. Translated, it gives CASGSDRADTQYF. The chain joins TRBV12-5 to TRBJ2-3; 7 nucleotides match TRBD1. This CDR3 contains 13 residues. CDR1 is LGHNT, CDR2 FRNRAP, per germline. After removal of 6 bases from V and 4 bases from J, the junction contained 4 bases not matched to a gene.

The CDR3, as DNA: TGTGCCATCAGCCCGGGACGGGGGGACTATGGCTACACCTTC. Amino acids: CAISPGRGDYGYTF. This sequence joins TRBV10-3 and TRBJ1-2; D is possibly TRBD1 (5 bases). CDR1 is ENHRY, CDR2 SYGVKD, per germline. Trimming shortened V by 6 bases and J by 3 bases, and 14 bases separated the two germline ends. The CDR3 runs to 14 residues.

The gene calls are TRBV6-5 and TRBJ1-2; no clear D gene. The CDR3 is 12 amino acids. Trimming removed 0 bases from V and 9 bases from J, with 8 bases in between. Germline CDR1 is MNHEY and CDR2 is SVGAGI. The CDR3 spells CASSYSAGSYTF. DNA of the CDR3: TGTGCCAGCAGTTACTCGGCGGGGAGCTACACCTTC.

The chain combines TRBV5-1 with TRBJ2-2; TRBD1 aligns across 7 bases. Trimming removed 7 bases from V and 3 bases from J; junction bases left unmatched: 12. This CDR3 region has 16 residues. The germline V gene has CDR1 SGHRS and CDR2 YFSETQ. The CDR3 sequence is CASHPDRVIDTGELFF. The CDR3 DNA follows: TGCGCCAGCCATCCTGACAGGGTCATCGACACCGGGGAGCTGTTTTTT.

V usage is TRBV29-1 and J usage is TRBJ1-5; no clear D. V lost 6 bases to trimming and J lost 4 bases, with 13 bases between them. The CDR3 is 13 residues long. In germline, CDR1 is SQVTM, CDR2 ANQGSEA. Written as DNA, the CDR3 is TGCAGCGTCAGTTGGGCAGGAAATCAGCCCCAGCATTTT. The encoded protein is CSVSWAGNQPQHF.

The J gene is TRBJ1-1, the V gene TRBV9; no clear D. CDR3 length equals 15 residues. V was trimmed by 0 bases and J by 0 bases, leaving 9 bases between them. CDR1 is SGDLS, CDR2 YYNGEE, per germline. The CDR3: CASSVEADMNTEAFF. The CDR3 coding sequence is TGTGCCAGCAGCGTAGAGGCAGACATGAACACTGAAGCTTTCTTT.

The rearrangement uses TRBV25-1 and TRBJ1-5, with D uncertain. V shed 3 bases and J shed 6 bases, with 15 bases lying between them. The germline CDR1 and CDR2 sequences are MGHDK and SYGVNS. The CDR3 loop spans 15 amino acids. The DNA of the CDR3 is TGTGCCAGCAGTGAGTCCTCCCTTCGGGGTCAGCCCCAGCATTTT. Protein: CASSESSLRGQPQHF.

The chain uses TRBV7-2 and TRBJ1-2, with 11 nucleotides matching TRBD1. The CDR3 has 16 residues. Per germline, CDR1 SGHTA and CDR2 FQGNSA. V lost 6 bases and J lost 2; bases outside the gene matches: 8. The CDR3 sequence is CASRSSGTGGNYGYTF. Written as DNA, the CDR3 is TGTGCCAGCAGATCATCCGGGACAGGGGGAAACTATGGCTACACCTTC.

The rearrangement uses TRBV28 and TRBJ1-2; possibly TRBD1 for D (6 bases). The V gene lost 6 bases and the J gene lost 2 bases, with 10 bases spanning the gap. The CDR3 contains 13 residues. CDR1 and CDR2 (germline): MDHEN, SYDVKM. CDR3 amino acids: CASSHDRNYGYTF. Here the CDR3 DNA reads TGTGCCAGCAGCCATGACAGGAACTATGGCTACACCTTC.

The CDR3: CAWRGQGWNTEAFF. The CDR3 nucleotides read TGTGCCTGGAGGGGACAGGGATGGAACACTGAAGCTTTCTTT. V and J are TRBV30 and TRBJ1-1; 9 bases are shared with TRBD1. V trimming: 3 bases; J trimming: 1 base; junction bases outside the gene matches: 3. The germline V gene encodes CDR1 GTSNPN and CDR2 SVGIG (reference sequence). There are 14 residues in the CDR3.

The rearrangement joins TRBV7-9 to TRBJ2-7; 8 nucleotides line up with TRBD1. J was trimmed by 5 bases and V by 4 bases; bases with no gene match: 10. Germline lookup yields CDR1 SEHNR and CDR2 FQNEAQ (reference sequence). CDR3 size: 15 residues. CDR3 in DNA: TGTGCCAGCAGCTCAGTCCAGGGGGCGAAAAACGAGCAGTACTTC. Translated, it gives CASSSVQGAKNEQYF.

This clone is classed as medium-sized (0.01 to 0.1%) by frequency. The rearrangement links TRBV6-4 to TRBJ2-2, with a possible D match to TRBD1 (5 bases). Germline CDR1 MRHNA, CDR2 SNTAGT. The CDR3 totals 16 residues. Trimming left V 0 bases short and J 5 bases short, with 13 bases between. CDR3 region: CASSDSSQGETGELFF. The CDR3, as DNA: TGTGCCAGCAGTGACTCGAGTCAGGGTGAAACCGGGGAGCTGTTTTTT.

The V gene is TRBV29-1, the J gene TRBJ1-4; D unclear. The CDR3 extends over 13 amino acids. Germline V gene data show CDR1 as SQVTM and CDR2 as ANQGSEA. The V end was cut by 5 bases, the J end by 8 bases, with 15 bases between. DNA of the CDR3: TGCAGCGTTTTTGGGTCAGGACTGGAAAAACTGTTTTTT. Translating it yields CSVFGSGLEKLFF.

This chain links TRBV21-1 with TRBJ1-1; no DNA check was done on the table's D call, TRBD1. TRBV21-1 is a pseudogene. This CDR3 has 17 residues. The CDR3 here is CASISGTGEQVGTEAFF. CDR3 DNA: TGTGCCAGCATATCCGGGACAGGCGAGCAGGTAGGGACTGAAGCTTTCTTT.